Presented here are 5 T cell receptor beta chains from one specimen sequenced in a study of blood T cell repertoires in COVID-19. Assay: immunoSEQ multiplex PCR; the TCRdb copy retains only in-frame clones and omits some. Of around 200,000 clones listed, about 84% are singletons. Sequences were obtained from PBMCs or T cells enriched from blood (not recorded which). The receptors come from a middle-aged woman with acute COVID-19.

This sequence joins TRBV15 and TRBJ2-2; D might be TRBD2 (5 bases). This CDR3 comprises 16 residues. V was clipped by 0 bases and J by 5 bases, with 13 bases between them. The germline V gene encodes CDR1 LNHNV and CDR2 YYDKDF (reference sequence). CDR3 region: CATSRDRLRGTGELFF. The DNA for the CDR3 is TGTGCCACCAGCAGAGATCGGCTTAGAGGGACCGGGGAGCTGTTTTTT.

This sequence joins TRBV10-1 and TRBJ1-1; D is perhaps TRBD1 (6 bases). The CDR3 totals 13 residues. V lost 2 bases and J lost 6, with 10 bases in between. CDR1 and CDR2 from the germline V gene are WNHNN and SYGVQD (reference sequence). The DNA of the CDR3 is TGCGCCAGCAGTGAGGGGACATACGCTGAAGCTTTCTTT. Its translation is CASSEGTYAEAFF.

The chain recombines TRBV27 with TRBJ2-7; 9 nucleotides align to TRBD1. CDR3 size: 14 residues. Trimming took 6 bases from V and 3 from J; bases not matched to a gene: 6. CDR1 is MNHEY, CDR2 SMNVEV, per germline (reference sequence). CDR3 nucleotides: TGTGCCAGCAGACGACAGGGGGGTGGCTACGAGCAGTACTTC. It codes for CASRRQGGGYEQYF.

The chain recombines TRBV4-1 with TRBJ1-1, with TRBD1 identical over 8 bases. The CDR3 consists of 15 residues. CDR1 MGHRA and CDR2 YSYEKL come from the germline V gene. Trimming cost V 6 bases and J 1 base; bases outside gene matches: 7. CDR3 DNA: TGCGCCAGCAGAGATACAGGGGGAAAGAACACTGAAGCTTTCTTT. It yields the protein CASRDTGGKNTEAFF.

The chain joins TRBV5-1 to TRBJ2-5; 8 positions match TRBD2. This CDR3 region has 14 residues. The germline V gene has CDR1 SGHRS and CDR2 YFSETQ. V gave up 0 bases and J gave up 5 bases; unmatched junction bases: 3. CDR3 nucleotides: TGCGCCAGCAGCTTGGCGTTAGCGGGGGAGACCCAGTACTTC. It codes for CASSLALAGETQYF.